One and the same sample provided the 27 T cell receptor beta chains below, sequenced in a study of blood T cell repertoires in COVID-19 (TCRdb year 2020). To prepare the library, the immunoSEQ multiplex PCR assay was applied. The clones in this table, taken by TCRdb from immuneACCESS, are in-frame only. Not every clone is retained; where verified, under half of the shortfall comes from an unresolved V gene, and the cause of the rest is unknown. The table for this sample lists over 250,000 clones; 88% of them were counted only once. The leading ten clones occupy 0.99% of the sample. Sequencing was done on a sample of peripheral blood. Receptors originate from a woman in her thirties or forties who had recovered from COVID-19.

The chain is built from TRBV7-9 and TRBJ1-2; the match to TRBD1 covers 12 bases. This CDR3 contains 15 residues. Germline loops: CDR1 SEHNR, CDR2 FQNEAQ (reference sequence). Unmatched junction bases numbered 8, after V lost 4 bases and J lost 8 bases. This chain's CDR3 is CASSSGTGGQSGYTF. Written as DNA, the CDR3 is TGTGCCAGCAGCTCCGGGACAGGGGGCCAGTCGGGCTACACCTTC.

The chain recombines TRBV20-1 with TRBJ2-7; TRBD2 matches 7 bases. The CDR3 has 14 residues. Germline CDR1 is DFQATT and CDR2 is SNEGSKA (reference sequence). The V segment lost 3 bases and the J segment 5 bases; nucleotides outside the gene matches: 10. The CDR3 bases are TGCAGTGCTAGTGCCTGGCGGGAGATCCACGAGCAGTACTTC. Protein sequence: CSASAWREIHEQYF.

For this clone: This sample also contains other DNA sequences that code for the same CDR3. The chain employs TRBV9 and TRBJ2-5; a weak D match, TRBD2 (6 bases). The V gene lost 0 bases and the J gene lost 0 bases, with 9 bases spanning the gap. This CDR3 comprises 15 residues. Germline V CDR1 and CDR2: SGDLS, YYNGEE. CDR3 sequence (DNA): TGTGCCAGCAGCGTAGGCGGGGTCTACCAAGAGACCCAGTACTTC. It translates to CASSVGGVYQETQYF.

The gene calls are TRBV6-1 and TRBJ2-2; 7 nucleotides match TRBD1. Germline V lookup: CDR1 MNHNS, CDR2 SASEGT. The CDR3 spans 14 residues. V lost 6 bases to trimming and J lost 4 bases; unmatched junction nucleotides: 5. The CDR3 protein is CASRLGQPTGELFF. In DNA, the CDR3 is TGTGCCAGCAGGCTGGGACAGCCCACCGGGGAGCTGTTTTTT.

The CDR3 DNA follows: TGTGCCACCAGTGACAGGGGGTTGGGACCCCAAGAGACCCAGTACTTC. Amino acids: CATSDRGLGPQETQYF. J is TRBJ2-5 and V is TRBV24-1; 7 bases match TRBD1. Germline V gives CDR1 KGHDR, CDR2 SFDVKD. The CDR3 consists of 16 residues. Unmatched junction bases numbered 8, after V lost 4 bases and J lost 1 base.

This chain uses TRBV29-1 with TRBJ1-2, with 7 bases identical to TRBD1. V lost 7 bases and J lost 0; bases outside the gene matches: 8. The CDR3 contains 14 residues. Germline assignment: CDR1 SQVTM and CDR2 ANQGSEA. Here the CDR3 reads CSARARGTNYGYTF. The CDR3 DNA sequence: TGCAGCGCCAGGGCCAGGGGGACTAACTATGGCTACACCTTC.

The CDR3 spells CASSLPGGSGGELFF. As DNA, the CDR3 is TGTGCCAGCAGCTTGCCCGGGGGGTCGGGCGGGGAGCTGTTTTTT. V is TRBV7-2 and J is TRBJ2-2, with 7 positions matching TRBD2. The CDR3 contains 15 residues. The V gene's germline CDR1 is SGHTA and CDR2 FQGNSA. V dropped 3 bases and J dropped 7; count of bases not matched to a gene: 8.

The chain carries TRBV6-2 or TRBV6-3 and TRBJ2-5; D remains unclear. The CDR3 contains 12 residues. V shed 4 bases and J shed 5 bases, with 8 bases lying between them. CDR1 is MNHEY, CDR2 SVGEGT, per germline. The CDR3 region is CASSWVGETQYF. In DNA form, the CDR3 reads TGTGCCAGCAGTTGGGTCGGGGAGACCCAGTACTTC.

The sample holds one count of this clone. The rearrangement joins TRBV7-3 to TRBJ1-1, with a weak D call TRBD1 (6 bases). Trimming removed 4 bases from V and 1 base from J, with 16 bases in between. CDR3 length: 16 residues. Germline-derived CDR1 and CDR2 are SGHTA and FQGTGA. This chain's CDR3 is CASSSRPQGQNTEAFF. CDR3 DNA sequence: TGTGCCAGCAGCTCCCGCCCCCAGGGGCAGAACACTGAAGCTTTCTTT.

The chain joins TRBV10-3 to TRBJ2-1; 8 nucleotides agree with TRBD2. The CDR3 covers 14 residues. Germline V gene sequence: CDR1 ENHRY, CDR2 SYGVKD. After removal of 5 bases from V and 10 bases from J, the junction contained 10 bases not matched to a gene. CDR3 amino acids: CAISNREGRGEQFF. CDR3 DNA: TGTGCCATCAGTAACCGGGAGGGCCGGGGGGAGCAGTTCTTC.

This clone occurred once. A much larger clone lies one base from this, so it may be a read error. This specimen includes other DNA sequences encoding the same CDR3. The chain combines TRBV3-1 (or the pseudogene TRBV3-2) with TRBJ1-3; TRBD1 agrees at 10 bases. V lost 4 bases, J lost 3 bases, and 3 bases stayed unmatched. Germline CDR1 LGHDT, CDR2 YNNKEL (reference sequence). The length of the CDR3 is 15 residues. The CDR3 reads CASSPRDRGGNTIYF. CDR3 coding DNA: TGTGCCAGCAGCCCCCGGGACAGGGGTGGAAACACCATATATTTT.

The chain is built from TRBV27 and TRBJ1-1; TRBD1 might be the D (6 bases). V dropped 7 bases and J dropped 0 bases, with 24 bases sitting between them. This CDR3 has 18 residues. In germline, CDR1 is MNHEY, CDR2 SMNVEV (reference sequence). CDR3 amino acids: CASTPTGTTEDLNTEAFF. CDR3 in DNA: TGTGCCAGCACCCCTACGGGGACAACCGAAGATTTGAACACTGAAGCTTTCTTT.

V is TRBV2 and J is TRBJ2-7, with a possible D match to TRBD2 (6 bases). The germline V gene encodes CDR1 SNHLY and CDR2 FYNNEI. This CDR3 has 12 amino acids. With 6 bases removed from V and 4 bases from J, the gap between germline ends came to 10 bases. CDR3 sequence reads: CASRSAGYEQYV. CDR3 in DNA: TGTGCCAGCAGATCTGCGGGGTACGAGCAGTACGTC.

This chain connects TRBV30 to TRBJ2-7; 7 positions match TRBD2. Looked up from germline, CDR1 is GTSNPN and CDR2 is SVGIG (reference sequence). V trimming: 4 bases; J trimming: 0 bases; junction bases outside the gene matches: 6. This CDR3 has 14 residues. In DNA form, the CDR3 reads TGTGCCTGGATGTTGGGAGGGGCCTCCTACGAGCAGTACTTC. Protein product: CAWMLGGASYEQYF.

The chain couples TRBV18 to TRBJ1-2, with a weak D call TRBD1 (5 bases). Looked up from germline, CDR1 is KGHSH and CDR2 is LQKENI. V lost 0 bases to trimming and J lost 8 bases, with 13 bases between them. The CDR3 has 14 residues. The chain's CDR3 is CASSPPDSMGGYTF. The DNA for the CDR3 is TGTGCCAGCTCACCACCAGACAGCATGGGGGGCTACACCTTC.

In the case of this clone: Other DNA sequences from this sample encode an identical CDR3 as well. V gene TRBV19 combines with J gene TRBJ2-3, with 7 nucleotides matching TRBD2. The trim removed 3 bases at V and 5 bases at J, leaving 5 bases unmatched. Germline CDR1 and CDR2: LNHDA and SQIVND (reference sequence). This CDR3 region has 14 residues. The CDR3 is CASSMGVAGDTQYF. As DNA, the CDR3 is TGTGCCAGTAGTATGGGGGTAGCGGGAGATACGCAGTATTTT.

This chain uses TRBV7-9 with TRBJ2-1; the match to TRBD2 covers 13 bases. The CDR3 totals 18 residues. Germline-derived CDR1 and CDR2 are SEHNR and FQNEAQ (reference sequence). J gave up 4 bases and V 1 base, and 7 bases lay outside the gene matches. The CDR3 loop is CASSLGGLAGERYNEQFF. As DNA, the CDR3 is TGTGCCAGCAGCTTAGGAGGACTAGCGGGAGAGAGGTACAATGAGCAGTTCTTC. The full variable domain, its missing parts supplied by reference TRBV7-9 and TRBJ2-1, is DTGVSQNPRHKITKRGQNVTFRCDPISEHNRLYWYRQTLGQGPEFLTYFQNEAQLEKSRLLSDRFSAERPKGSFSTLEIQRTEQGDSAMYLCASSLGGLAGERYNEQFFGPGTRLTVL.

The chain links TRBV7-2 to TRBJ2-5; 11 bases are a match to TRBD2. In germline, CDR1 is SGHTA, CDR2 FQGNSA. This CDR3 has 16 residues. V shed 1 base and J 2 bases; nucleotides not matched to a gene: 3. The CDR3 coding sequence is TGTGCCAGCAGCTTAGTTGGGACTAGCGGTCAAGAGACCCAGTACTTC. It specifies CASSLVGTSGQETQYF.

The CDR3 DNA sequence: TGTGCCTGGACCGCGGGACCGGGTGAGCAGTTCTTC. Protein: CAWTAGPGEQFF. The chain employs TRBV30 and TRBJ2-1, with D perhaps matching TRBD2 (6 bases). The V end was cut by 4 bases, the J end by 9 bases, with 13 bases between. There are 12 residues in the CDR3. The germline V gene has CDR1 GTSNPN and CDR2 SVGIG (reference sequence).

The rearrangement uses TRBV6-5 and TRBJ2-7; possibly TRBD1 for D (6 bases). V dropped 2 bases and J dropped 4 bases, with 12 bases sitting between them. The length of the CDR3 is 14 residues. The germline V gene encodes CDR1 MNHEY and CDR2 SVGAGI. The CDR3 region has the DNA TGTGCCAGCAGTTACCTGGGGGCAGGGTACGAGCAGTACTTC. Amino acid sequence: CASSYLGAGYEQYF.

This chain joins TRBV25-1 and TRBJ2-2, with 8 positions matching TRBD1. The CDR3 consists of 13 residues. The germline gives CDR1 MGHDK, CDR2 SYGVNS. With V trimmed by 10 bases and J by 7 bases, 8 bases remained unmatched. This CDR3 is CATGTGAGGELFF. CDR3 coding DNA: TGTGCCACCGGGACAGGCGCTGGCGGGGAGCTGTTTTTT.

The chain joins TRBV7-2 to TRBJ1-1; tentatively, D is TRBD1 (5 bases). The V gene lost 0 bases and the J gene lost 4 bases, with 9 bases spanning the gap. Germline V gives CDR1 SGHTA, CDR2 FQGNSA. The CDR3 has 14 residues. The CDR3 DNA follows: TGTGCCAGCAGCTTAGCTGGAGGGGTCACTGAAGCTTTCTTT. This sequence encodes CASSLAGGVTEAFF.

This clone was picked up one time. This sequence joins TRBV30 and TRBJ1-2, with 7 bases aligning to TRBD1. J gave up 8 bases and V 5 bases, and 8 bases lay outside the gene matches. Germline CDR1 GTSNPN, CDR2 SVGIG (reference sequence). The CDR3 is 12 amino acids. The CDR3 nucleotides read TGTGCCTGGGAGGGGGCGCGTCGGGGCTACACCTTC. Amino acid sequence: CAWEGARRGYTF. The entire variable domain, with the rest obtained from reference TRBV30 and TRBJ1-2, is as follows: SQTIHQWPATLVQPVGSPLSLECTVEGTSNPNLYWYRQAAGRGLQLLFYSVGIGQISSEVPQNLSASRPQDRQFILSSKKLLLSDSGFYLCAWEGARRGYTFGSGTRLTVV.

V and J are TRBV7-2 and TRBJ1-1; the D gene is possibly TRBD1 (6 bases). Trimming stripped 8 bases from V and 0 bases from J, with 10 bases between. Germline lookup yields CDR1 SGHTA and CDR2 FQGNSA. This CDR3 has 13 residues. This CDR3 is CASGTSVNTEAFF. DNA of the CDR3: TGTGCCAGCGGGACATCTGTGAACACTGAAGCTTTCTTT.

Of note for this clone: Other nucleotide sequences from this sample produce the same CDR3. The chain links TRBV18 to TRBJ2-2, with D uncertain. Trimming shortened V by 3 bases and J by 1 base, and 6 bases separated the two germline ends. The CDR3 contains 14 residues. Germline CDR1 is KGHSH and CDR2 is LQKENI. This CDR3 reads CASSPRQNTGELFF. As DNA, the CDR3 is TGTGCCAGCTCACCCCGACAGAACACCGGGGAGCTGTTTTTT.

The rearrangement links TRBV9 to TRBJ2-7; the D is unclear. Germline V CDR1 and CDR2: SGDLS, YYNGEE. V lost 4 bases and J 13 bases, leaving 6 bases between the germline ends. This CDR3 contains 8 residues. CDR3 coding DNA: TGTGCCAGCAGCCCCATTTACTTC. It encodes CASSPIYF.

This clone was observed once. The J gene is TRBJ2-3, the V gene TRBV7-9, with 9 positions matching TRBD1. The CDR3 consists of 15 residues. CDR1 and CDR2 (germline): SEHNR, FQNEAQ (reference sequence). V gave up 6 bases and J gave up 1 base; unmatched junction bases: 5. The chain's CDR3 is CASRPDRGGTDTQYF. The CDR3 DNA is TGTGCCAGCAGACCCGACAGGGGGGGCACAGATACGCAGTATTTT.